These 19 T cell receptor beta chains originate from one sample sequenced in a study of PD-1 blockade in classical Hodgkin lymphoma. Every patient relapsed after autologous stem cell transplantation, and brentuximab vedotin exposure varied. Libraries were prepared by immunoSEQ multiplex PCR; TCRdb keeps only in-frame clonotypes and omits some of them. The table has tens of thousands of clones, about three quarters seen once. The sequenced sample was peripheral blood mononuclear cells (PBMCs), obtained at baseline. Receptor source: a human donor with classical Hodgkin lymphoma.

This clone was observed a handful of times. This chain connects TRBV5-6 to TRBJ2-5; 7 bases agree with TRBD1. CDR1 is SGHDT, CDR2 YYEEEE, per germline. The V gene end was trimmed by 0 bases and the J gene end by 2 bases; junction bases not matched to a gene: 10. The CDR3 runs 17 residues. The CDR3 reads CASSLGQTWTGQETQYF. CDR3 in DNA: TGTGCCAGCAGCTTGGGCCAGACGTGGACAGGTCAAGAGACCCAGTACTTC.

The rearrangement links TRBV9 to TRBJ1-2, with a weak D call TRBD1 (5 bases). The CDR3 loop spans 13 amino acids. V lost 3 bases and J 2 bases, leaving 8 bases between the germline ends. Germline values: CDR1 SGDLS, CDR2 YYNGEE. In nucleotides, the CDR3 is TGTGCCAGCAGCGGGCAGGGAAACTATGGCTACACCTTC. Protein product: CASSGQGNYGYTF.

The chain has TRBV5-6 and TRBJ2-5; TRBD2 is a possible D gene (5 bases). The V end was cut by 5 bases, the J end by 7 bases, with 18 bases between. CDR1 and CDR2 (germline): SGHDT, YYEEEE. The CDR3 sequence is 14 residues long. The CDR3 loop is CASRPGPTSGTQYF. The CDR3 DNA sequence: TGTGCCAGCAGACCCGGGCCTACCAGCGGGACCCAGTACTTC.

About this clone: Other DNA sequences in the sample encode the same CDR3. The chain couples TRBV9 to TRBJ1-1, with 7 bases that match TRBD1. The length of the CDR3 is 14 residues. Germline assignment: CDR1 SGDLS and CDR2 YYNGEE. V was pared by 2 bases and J by 1 base, with 2 bases of the junction left unmatched. The CDR3 loop reads CASSVSGGNTEAFF. CDR3 DNA: TGTGCCAGCAGCGTCTCAGGGGGGAACACTGAAGCTTTCTTT.

This clone was detected ten times or more. The rearrangement links TRBV7-2 to TRBJ1-1; no firm D call. Per germline, CDR1 SGHTA and CDR2 FQGNSA. V was trimmed by 5 bases and J by 4 bases, leaving 14 bases between them. This CDR3 contains 14 residues. CDR3 region: CASSPSRGITEAFF. The DNA of the CDR3 is TGTGCCAGCAGCCCATCAAGAGGTATCACTGAAGCTTTCTTT.

The gene calls are TRBV29-1 and TRBJ1-1, with D unresolved. The germline V and J ends were trimmed by 3 bases and 0 bases, with 8 bases remaining between them. The length of the CDR3 is 13 residues. The germline V gene encodes CDR1 SQVTM and CDR2 ANQGSEA. The CDR3 DNA is TGCAGCGTTGAGGCATCTATGAACACTGAAGCTTTCTTT. Amino acid sequence: CSVEASMNTEAFF.

J is TRBJ1-2 and V is TRBV15, with 8 bases aligning to TRBD1. Per the germline V gene, CDR1 is LNHNV and CDR2 is YYDKDF (reference sequence). Trimming cost V 3 bases and J 3 bases; bases outside gene matches: 6. This CDR3 comprises 15 residues. DNA of the CDR3: TGTGCCACCAGCAGCAAATCGACAGGGGACTATGGCTACACCTTC. Translating it yields CATSSKSTGDYGYTF.

The V call is TRBV4-1, the J call TRBJ1-1, with D uncertain. The CDR3 runs to 15 residues. V dropped 8 bases and J dropped 0 bases, with 16 bases sitting between them. Germline V gene data show CDR1 as MGHRA and CDR2 as YSYEKL. The CDR3 DNA reads as TGCGCCAGCTCGCGGGAACCGCTCATGAACACTGAAGCTTTCTTT. This sequence encodes CASSREPLMNTEAFF.

The rearrangement links TRBV6-5 to TRBJ1-5, with D perhaps matching TRBD1 (6 bases). In germline, CDR1 is MNHEY, CDR2 SVGAGI. Trimming pared 2 bases from V and 5 bases from J, leaving 16 bases between. The CDR3 loop spans 16 amino acids. CDR3 sequence reads: CASSYPAGAQDQPQHF. CDR3 DNA: TGTGCCAGCAGTTACCCCGCAGGGGCACAGGATCAGCCCCAGCATTTT.

The chain combines TRBV4-2 with TRBJ2-7; tentative D call: TRBD2 (7 bases). This CDR3 region has 16 residues. Germline CDR1 is LGHNA and CDR2 is YNFKEQ. The V end was cut by 5 bases, the J end by 3 bases, with 20 bases between. The CDR3 loop reads CASSGPGEGGGYEQYF. CDR3 sequence (DNA): TGTGCCAGCAGCGGTCCTGGGGAGGGGGGAGGCTACGAGCAGTACTTC.

This clone was detected once. This rearrangement joins TRBV27 to TRBJ1-6; a weak D match, TRBD1 (5 bases). Germline CDR1 is MNHEY and CDR2 is SMNVEV (reference sequence). The CDR3 runs to 14 residues. Between the trimmed V and J ends, which lost 0 bases and 13 bases, there was a span of 13 bases. This chain's CDR3 is CASSLSGPGGPLHF. The CDR3 nucleotides read TGTGCCAGCAGTTTATCGGGGCCCGGGGGGCCCCTCCACTTT.

This clone was detected only once. This chain joins TRBV5-1 and TRBJ1-1; D is perhaps TRBD1 (6 bases). V dropped 2 bases and J dropped 8 bases, with 10 bases sitting between them. The CDR3 has 12 amino acids. Germline assignment: CDR1 SGHRS and CDR2 YFSETQ. The CDR3 coding sequence is TGCGCCAGCAGCTTCGGCAGGGGAGAAGCTTTCTTT. This sequence encodes CASSFGRGEAFF.

V gene TRBV12-5 combines with J gene TRBJ2-1; TRBD1 agrees at 9 bases. The V segment lost 8 bases and the J segment 7 bases; nucleotides outside the gene matches: 3. This CDR3 is built from 12 residues. Germline CDR1 is LGHNT and CDR2 is FRNRAP. In nucleotides, the CDR3 is TGTGCTAGTACGGACAGGGGTAATGAGCAGTTCTTC. Residues: CASTDRGNEQFF.

The rearrangement uses TRBV7-2 and TRBJ2-3, with D hard to call. V dropped 3 bases and J dropped 0 bases, with 10 bases sitting between them. This CDR3 has 15 amino acids. Germline values: CDR1 SGHTA, CDR2 FQGNSA. CDR3 in amino acids: CASSLSGESTDTQYF. The CDR3 DNA reads as TGTGCCAGCAGCTTGAGTGGCGAGAGCACAGATACGCAGTATTTT.

The genes are TRBV21-1 and TRBJ2-2; the table's D call TRBD1 went unverified against the DNA. TRBV21-1 is a pseudogene segment. The CDR3 runs to 16 residues. CDR3 DNA sequence: TGTGCCAGCAGCCCTCCCAGGGAAAGGGACACCGGGGAGCTGTTTTTT. This encodes CASSPPRERDTGELFF.

The V gene is TRBV21-1, the J gene TRBJ1-1. TRBV21-1 is a recognized pseudogene. The CDR3 consists of 15 residues. DNA for the CDR3: TGTGCCAGCAGCACGGTAGGTCCGATGAACACTGAAGCTTTCTTT. This translates into CASSTVGPMNTEAFF.

CDR3: CSVRETGDSPLHF. The DNA for the CDR3 is TGCAGCGTTCGTGAGACAGGGGATTCACCCCTCCACTTT. The rearrangement links TRBV29-1 to TRBJ1-6; TRBD1 agrees at 8 bases. The CDR3 loop spans 13 amino acids. V was pared by 5 bases and J by 8 bases, with 5 bases of the junction left unmatched. Looked up from germline, CDR1 is SQVTM and CDR2 is ANQGSEA.

The chain uses TRBV27 and TRBJ1-5; 10 bases are shared with TRBD1. Germline trimming cut 4 bases from V and 2 bases from J; bases unmatched to any gene: 8. The CDR3 covers 17 residues. Germline V lookup: CDR1 MNHEY, CDR2 SMNVEV (reference sequence). The CDR3 spells CASSSPGTGDGNQPQHF. CDR3 in DNA: TGTGCCAGCAGTTCCCCCGGGACAGGGGATGGCAATCAGCCCCAGCATTTT.

The chain employs TRBV7-9 and TRBJ1-4; 9 bases align to TRBD1. The CDR3 spans 16 residues. Germline V CDR1 and CDR2: SEHNR, FQNEAQ (reference sequence). V lost 2 bases and J lost 8; bases outside the gene matches: 9. CDR3 loop: CASSLREGTGHEKLFF. The CDR3 DNA sequence: TGTGCCAGCAGCTTAAGGGAGGGGACAGGGCACGAAAAACTGTTTTTT. The full variable domain, completed using reference TRBV7-9 and TRBJ1-4, is DTGVSQNPRHKITKRGQNVTFRCDPISEHNRLYWYRQTLGQGPEFLTYFQNEAQLEKSRLLSDRFSAERPKGSFSTLEIQRTEQGDSAMYLCASSLREGTGHEKLFFGSGTQLSVL.